This T cell receptor (beta chain) is from a study of shared clonotypes between healthy human individuals. With 5 bases removed from V and 0 bases from J, the gap between germline ends came to 13 bases. This CDR3 has 16 residues. Germline V gene sequence: CDR1 MDHEN, CDR2 SYDVKM. Some clones are missing from TCRdb's copy, which holds only in-frame ones; the method was immunoSEQ multiplex PCR. The profile shows over 850,000 clones, approximately 80% of them singletons. Sequencing was carried out using memory CD4+ T cells from PBMCs. Subset specified: CD45RA-negative fraction. The TCR sequence derives from a young man in good health. Some clones in this sample may be carry-over from other donors' samples. The genes are TRBV28 and TRBJ1-4; D possibly corresponds to TRBD1 (5 bases). CDR3 region: CASSRPDSATNEKLFF. CDR3 in DNA: TGTGCCAGCAGTCGCCCAGACAGTGCAACTAATGAAAAACTGTTTTTT. The full variable domain, in which reference TRBV28 and TRBJ1-4 provide the parts outside the CDR3, is DVKVTQSSRYLVKRTGEKVFLECVQDMDHENMFWYRQDPGLGLRLIYFSYDVKMKEKGDIPEGYSVSREKKERFSLILESASTNQTSMYLCASSRPDSATNEKLFFGSGTQLSVL.